This T cell receptor beta chain emerged from a study of T cell repertoires in cytomegalovirus infection. Study-wide background: The public TCR beta signatures pointed to both CMV infection and matching HLA type.

Findings and caveats of the study: The study found HLA-C-restricted CMV-specific TCR beta clonotypes dominating the ex vivo response. Summed frequency of shared TCR beta families picked out CMV carriers who also had the relevant HLA.

Trimming pared 5 bases from V and 1 base from J, leaving 11 bases between. The CDR3 runs to 14 residues. Germline loops: CDR1 MDHEN, CDR2 SYDVKM. Each CDR3 protein gets one entry after TCRdb re-called the reads with MiXCR. This sample yields 150,000 to 200,000 distinct CDR3 sequences, of which 8.5% to 10% are seen a single time; about 4.6% belongs to the top ten. Comments on this clonotype: The antigen remains unidentified.

The source material was PBMCs. The chain is built from TRBV28 and TRBJ1-1; TRBD1 is a possible D gene (5 bases). This receptor was obtained from a human donor in good health (CMV status not recorded). Some clones in this sample may be carry-over from other donors' samples. DNA for the CDR3: TGTGCCAGCAGTCCCTTACAGGAGAACACTGAAGCTTTCTTT. It yields the protein CASSPLQENTEAFF. Full variable domain (missing parts from reference TRBV28 and TRBJ1-1): DVKVTQSSRYLVKRTGEKVFLECVQDMDHENMFWYRQDPGLGLRLIYFSYDVKMKEKGDIPEGYSVSREKKERFSLILESASTNQTSMYLCASSPLQENTEAFFGQGTRLTVV.